Below are 10 T cell receptor beta chains sequenced from a single sample in a study of Graves' ophthalmopathy and Graves' hyperthyroidism (dated by TCRdb to 2017 to 2018). The listed sequencing device is Illumina HiSeq 2000. For repertoire sequencing, the TCR beta CDR3 regions were amplified from RNA transcripts. The first round of RT-PCR was done with HTBI primers and the Qiagen OneStep RT-PCR kit, and was followed by a second round of multiplex PCR, then size selection and purification. The raw public reads went through TCRdb reprocessing: fastp at Q25, MiXCR clone calling, in-frame beta chains kept. Identical CDR3 protein sequences are pooled into one entry, listed with their most common genes and DNA. This sample comprises about 740,000 distinct CDR3 sequences, 40% of them detected only once. The ten largest clones take up 40% to 55% of the sample. The sample taken for sequencing was peripheral blood. Every receptor here comes from an adult man with Graves' ophthalmopathy.

The chain uses TRBV2 and TRBJ2-7; 12 nucleotides match TRBD2. Germline V gene data show CDR1 as SNHLY and CDR2 as FYNNEI. The CDR3 is 18 amino acids. The ends lost 0 bases at V and 1 base at J; junction bases unmatched: 7. The CDR3 is CASSEALPSGGASYEQYF. Written as DNA, the CDR3 is TGTGCCAGCAGTGAAGCGCTTCCTAGCGGGGGGGCATCCTACGAGCAGTACTTC.

This chain uses TRBV15 with TRBJ2-5, with D possibly being TRBD1 (8 bases). The CDR3 spans 15 residues. Trimming removed 8 bases at V and 9 bases at J, with 25 bases between. Germline V gene lookup returns CDR1 LNHNV and CDR2 YYDKDF (reference sequence). The CDR3 DNA is TGTGCCACCGCGGGGACTACCGGACAGGGAAGAGCCCAGTACTTC. Encoded protein: CATAGTTGQGRAQYF.

This clonotype has just a few counts. The DNA of the CDR3 is TGTGCCAGCAGTTATTACGGACAGGGAGATTCACCCCTCCACTTT. This sequence encodes CASSYYGQGDSPLHF. The chain combines TRBV2 with TRBJ1-6, with TRBD1 matching 8 bases. The V gene end was trimmed by 5 bases and the J gene end by 8 bases; junction bases not matched to a gene: 8. There are 15 residues in the CDR3. CDR1 is SNHLY, CDR2 FYNNEI, per germline.

The count of this clonotype is one. The chain employs TRBV29-1 and TRBJ1-1; D is unclear. Trimming removed 3 bases from V and 7 bases from J, with 6 bases in between. The CDR3 is made up of 10 amino acids. CDR1 is SQVTM, CDR2 ANQGSEA, per germline. In nucleotides, the CDR3 is TGCAGCGTTGACGGGGATGAAGCTTTCTTT. It codes for CSVDGDEAFF.

This clonotype was picked up many times. This rearrangement joins TRBV11-2 to TRBJ1-4; D is undetermined. The V gene's germline CDR1 is SGHAT and CDR2 FQNNGV. The CDR3 contains 11 residues. V was pared by 5 bases and J by 5 bases, with 3 bases between. The CDR3 here is CASSRNEKLFF. CDR3 nucleotides: TGTGCCAGCAGCCGCAATGAAAAACTGTTTTTT.

This clonotype has a handful of counts. The chain links TRBV19 to TRBJ1-1, with TRBD1 as a possible D gene (5 bases). Trimming shortened V by 7 bases and J by 6 bases, and 9 bases separated the two germline ends. CDR1 and CDR2 (germline): LNHDA, SQIVND (reference sequence). The CDR3 consists of 11 residues. The CDR3 reads CASIWGAEAFF. The CDR3 DNA is TGTGCCAGTATTTGGGGGGCTGAAGCTTTCTTT.

The rearrangement links TRBV19 to TRBJ1-1; possibly TRBD1 for D (5 bases). Deletions cut 7 bases from V and 0 bases from J, with 9 bases between. The CDR3 spans 13 residues. Germline loops: CDR1 LNHDA, CDR2 SQIVND (reference sequence). CDR3 region: CASTPQVNTEAFF. DNA for the CDR3: TGTGCCAGTACCCCACAGGTGAACACTGAAGCTTTCTTT.

The V and J genes are TRBV12-3 or TRBV12-4 and TRBJ1-4; maybe TRBD1 (5 bases). The CDR3 runs 17 residues. V was shortened by 6 bases and J by 0 bases, with 17 bases between the two germline ends. The CDR3 loop reads CASSQWGGEATNEKLFF. The CDR3 nucleotides read TGTGCCAGCAGCCAATGGGGAGGGGAGGCAACTAATGAAAAACTGTTTTTT.

This clonotype was seen only a few times. The chain has TRBV20-1 and TRBJ2-7; 8 positions match TRBD1. J lost 4 bases, V lost 3 bases, and 8 bases had no gene match. This CDR3 has 14 amino acids. Germline CDR1 DFQATT, CDR2 SNEGSKA (reference sequence). CDR3: CSASSGQGLYEQYF. For the CDR3, the DNA is TGCAGTGCTAGCTCAGGACAGGGACTTTACGAGCAGTACTTC.

Concerning this clonotype: A much bigger clone sits one base away, suggesting this may be a read error. This chain links TRBV7-9 with TRBJ2-2; tentative D call: TRBD1 (5 bases). Germline values: CDR1 SEHNR, CDR2 FQNEAQ (reference sequence). The CDR3 length is 16 residues. The CDR3 DNA reads TGTACCAGCAGCCCCGCCGCGGCAGGGCTTGGCGGGGAGCTGTTTTTT. It is translated as CTSSPAAAGLGGELFF. Full variable domain (remainder filled in from reference TRBV7-9 and TRBJ2-2): DTGVSQNPRHKITKRGQNVTFRCDPISEHNRLYWYRQTLGQGPEFLTYFQNEAQLEKSRLLSDRFSAERPKGSFSTLEIQRTEQGDSAMYLCTSSPAAAGLGGELFFGEGSRLTVL.